The 19 T cell receptor beta chains reported below all come from one sample, sequenced in a study of shared clonotypes between healthy human individuals. The assay was immunoSEQ multiplex PCR, and TCRdb's table has in-frame clones only and misses some. The sample holds more than 500,000 clones; 95% are singletons and the top ten take approximately 0.11%. Naive CD8 cells were CD45RO-negative, positively selected for CCR7, excluding terminally differentiated effector memory CD45RA+ cells. Sequencing was carried out using naive CD8+ T cells sorted from blood. All receptors come from a woman aged 25-40 years in good health.

V usage is TRBV19 and J usage is TRBJ2-7; 7 bases fit TRBD2. The CDR3 totals 14 residues. Trimming removed 2 bases from V and 3 bases from J; junction bases left unmatched: 4. The V gene's germline CDR1 is LNHDA and CDR2 SQIVND (reference sequence). The CDR3 DNA reads as TGTGCCAGTAGTATAACTAGCGTTGACTACGAGCAGTACTTC. Amino acids: CASSITSVDYEQYF.

CDR3 bases: TGTGCCAGTAGCACCAACAGGGTTTACGAGCAGTACTTC. It encodes CASSTNRVYEQYF. This chain links TRBV19 with TRBJ2-7; tentative D call: TRBD1 (6 bases). Trimming left V 6 bases short and J 4 bases short, with 13 bases between. This CDR3 has 13 amino acids. Germline V gene sequence: CDR1 LNHDA, CDR2 SQIVND (reference sequence).

The chain links TRBV5-4 to TRBJ1-2; 7 bases map to TRBD1. The CDR3 sequence is 13 residues long. CDR1 SGHNT and CDR2 YYREEE come from the germline V gene (reference sequence). J lost 4 bases, V lost 5 bases, and 5 bases had no gene match. The chain's CDR3 is CASSIRDSYGYTF. The CDR3 coding sequence is TGTGCCAGCAGTATCCGGGACAGCTATGGCTACACCTTC.

V is TRBV5-6 and J is TRBJ2-1; D gene ambiguous. The germline CDR1 and CDR2 sequences are SGHDT and YYEEEE. The ends were cut back, 3 bases at V and 0 bases at J, with 10 bases in the middle. This CDR3 has 15 amino acids. The CDR3 region has the DNA TGTGCCAGCAGCTCCGGATCGAGCTCCTACAATGAGCAGTTCTTC. It encodes CASSSGSSSYNEQFF.

The J gene is TRBJ2-7, the V gene TRBV2, with a tentative D call TRBD1 (6 bases). The germline V gene encodes CDR1 SNHLY and CDR2 FYNNEI. The CDR3 consists of 14 residues. V was clipped by 9 bases and J by 6 bases, with 21 bases between them. The CDR3 DNA is TGTGCCAGTGACAGGTTCGTGGGGGCTGGCGAGCAGTACTTC. As protein: CASDRFVGAGEQYF.

The rearrangement joins TRBV7-9 to TRBJ2-7, with 7 bases that match TRBD2. V trimming: 3 bases; J trimming: 3 bases; junction bases outside the gene matches: 8. Germline CDR1 is SEHNR and CDR2 is FQNEAQ (reference sequence). This CDR3 is 15 amino acids long. This CDR3 is CASSFGHGEGYEQYF. DNA of the CDR3: TGTGCCAGCAGCTTTGGGCATGGGGAGGGCTACGAGCAGTACTTC.

This sequence joins TRBV5-8 and TRBJ2-1; D uncertain. Germline V CDR1 and CDR2: SGHTS, YDEGEE. The V gene lost 4 bases and the J gene lost 4 bases, with 18 bases spanning the gap. This CDR3 is 16 amino acids long. The CDR3 bases are TGTGCCAGCAGCGCCGTTCCGGCGACGCCGTACAATGAGCAGTTCTTC. Its protein is CASSAVPATPYNEQFF. Full variable domain (remainder filled in from reference TRBV5-8 and TRBJ2-1): EAGVTQSPTHLIKTRGQQATLRCSPISGHTSVYWYQQALGLGLQFLLWYDEGEERNRGNFPPRFSGRQFPNYSSELNVNALELEDSALYLCASSAVPATPYNEQFFGPGTRLTVL.

In DNA form, the CDR3 reads TGTGCCAGTAGTAGCTGGGGACAGGTTGAATCTAGCGGCCGAATGGGAAATGAGCAGTTCTTC. Encoded protein: CASSSWGQVESSGRMGNEQFF. The gene calls are TRBV19 and TRBJ2-1; perhaps TRBD1 as D (8 bases). CDR3 size: 21 residues. The V end was cut by 4 bases, the J end by 7 bases, with 35 bases between. Per germline, CDR1 LNHDA and CDR2 SQIVND (reference sequence).

J is TRBJ2-7 and V is TRBV27; 14 bases map to TRBD2. V gave up 8 bases and J gave up 7 bases; unmatched junction bases: 10. The CDR3 loop spans 15 amino acids. Germline V CDR1 and CDR2: MNHEY, SMNVEV (reference sequence). The DNA for the CDR3 is TGTGCCAGCGCCAGAGGGACTAGCGGGAGAAATGAGCAGTACTTC. Residues: CASARGTSGRNEQYF.

This rearrangement joins TRBV10-2 to TRBJ2-1, with D possibly matching TRBD1 (5 bases). The CDR3 length is 13 residues. Germline V gene lookup returns CDR1 WSHSY and CDR2 SAAADI. Deletions cut 3 bases from V and 7 bases from J, with 10 bases between. CDR3 in amino acids: CASSDSGANEQFF. CDR3 coding DNA: TGCGCCAGCAGTGATAGTGGGGCGAATGAGCAGTTCTTC.

The chain employs TRBV9 and TRBJ2-7; D may be TRBD1 (5 bases). The V gene lost 2 bases and the J gene lost 7 bases, with 13 bases spanning the gap. From germline, CDR1 is SGDLS and CDR2 YYNGEE. There are 13 residues in the CDR3. As DNA, the CDR3 is TGTGCCAGCAGCGTTGTAGGGGTCGGTGAGCAGTACTTC. Translating gives CASSVVGVGEQYF.

The V gene is TRBV7-8, the J gene TRBJ1-1; D may be TRBD1 (5 bases). The ends were cut back, 1 base at V and 3 bases at J, with 24 bases in the middle. Germline V gene sequence: CDR1 SGHVS, CDR2 FQNEAQ. The CDR3 has 19 residues. CDR3 sequence (DNA): TGTGCCAGCAGCTTAGGGTGGCAGGGAAGCGGATTTAGAGACACTGAAGCTTTCTTT. Translated, it gives CASSLGWQGSGFRDTEAFF. The whole variable domain, filled in from reference TRBV7-8 and TRBJ1-1, reads GAGVSQSPRYKVAKRGQDVALRCDPISGHVSLFWYQQALGQGPEFLTYFQNEAQLDKSGLPSDRFFAERPEGSVSTLKIQRTQQEDSAVYLCASSLGWQGSGFRDTEAFFGQGTRLTVV.

The chain recombines TRBV5-6 with TRBJ2-1; tentatively, D is TRBD1 (6 bases). Trimming removed 1 base from V and 13 bases from J, with 12 bases in between. CDR1 is SGHDT and CDR2 is YYEEEE in the germline V gene. The length of the CDR3 is 12 residues. The CDR3 DNA reads TGTGCCAGCAGCTTGTATAGGGACAATCAGTTCTTC. It translates to CASSLYRDNQFF.

The chain combines TRBV15 with TRBJ2-7; tentative D call: TRBD1 (5 bases). The V gene's germline CDR1 is LNHNV and CDR2 YYDKDF (reference sequence). The CDR3 has 15 amino acids. V was clipped by 0 bases and J by 2 bases, with 11 bases between them. CDR3 sequence (DNA): TGTGCCACCAGCAGAGATATCGACAGAACCTACGAGCAGTACTTC. Its translation is CATSRDIDRTYEQYF.

This clone was detected only a few times. The chain couples TRBV6-5 to TRBJ2-1; D is undetermined. CDR3 length: 12 residues. The germline V and J ends were trimmed by 8 bases and 0 bases, with 5 bases remaining between them. Germline V gene data show CDR1 as MNHEY and CDR2 as SVGAGI. CDR3 amino acids: CASGSSYNEQFF. DNA for the CDR3: TGTGCCAGCGGAAGCTCCTACAATGAGCAGTTCTTC.

The chain recombines TRBV27 with TRBJ1-2; D not certain. V was pared by 0 bases and J by 6 bases, with 11 bases between. The V gene's germline CDR1 is MNHEY and CDR2 SMNVEV (reference sequence). This CDR3 has 14 residues. The DNA of the CDR3 is TGTGCCAGCAGTTTATCCCCTATCTTAGATGGCTACACCTTC. Translation: CASSLSPILDGYTF.

The chain carries TRBV19 and TRBJ1-1, with no clear D. Germline CDR1 reads LNHDA; CDR2 reads SQIVND (reference sequence). CDR3 length: 11 residues. V was cut by 5 bases and J by 10 bases, with 11 bases left in between. CDR3 DNA: TGTGCCAGTAGTGACGCCACGGGAGCTTTCTTT. It is translated as CASSDATGAFF. Using reference TRBV19 and TRBJ1-1 for the parts outside the CDR3, the full variable domain is DGGITQSPKYLFRKEGQNVTLSCEQNLNHDAMYWYRQDPGQGLRLIYYSQIVNDFQKGDIAEGYSVSREKKESFPLTVTSAQKNPTAFYLCASSDATGAFFGQGTRLTVV.

The chain combines TRBV18 with TRBJ2-7, with TRBD1 as a possible D gene (5 bases). Trimming pared 4 bases from V and 3 bases from J, leaving 10 bases between. The CDR3 is 13 amino acids. Germline V gene data show CDR1 as KGHSH and CDR2 as LQKENI. CDR3 bases: TGTGCCAGCTCACAGGGGCCCAACTACGAGCAGTACTTC. It yields the protein CASSQGPNYEQYF.

As concerns this clone: Other DNA sequences in the same sample also yield this CDR3. This chain connects TRBV27 to TRBJ2-2; D uncertain. The V end was cut by 5 bases, the J end by 5 bases, with 3 bases between. Germline V gives CDR1 MNHEY, CDR2 SMNVEV (reference sequence). The CDR3 extends over 11 amino acids. CDR3 residues: CASSHTGELFF. CDR3 sequence (DNA): TGTGCCAGCAGTCATACCGGGGAGCTGTTTTTT.